This T cell receptor (beta chain) was retrieved from a study of identical twins. The study's findings and limits: Twins shared beta out-of-frame sequences in excess, but this excess was weaker.

Every one of the donors was a healthy Caucasian. CDR3 size: 16 residues. V was pared by 0 bases and J by 7 bases, with 8 bases of the junction left unmatched. From germline, CDR1 is GTSNPN and CDR2 SVGIG (reference sequence). Template switching (which added a universal primer site) was used, and cDNA carried unique molecular identifiers. TCRdb called the 5' RACE reads again in MiXCR, with one record for every CDR3 protein. The data contain about 240,000 distinct CDR3 sequences, about 13% of them seen just once; the ten biggest clones take up 4% to 5%. There are a few counts of this clonotype. What it recognizes is unknown. The same data also went into a second study, on yellow fever vaccine responses in identical twins. Per that study: Twins reportedly showed a vaccine T cell response that seemed partly convergent and partly personalized.

The sequencing sample was made of memory (CD45RO+) T cells sorted from blood. The sequence was collected from a woman younger than 35 in good health. This rearrangement joins TRBV30 to TRBJ1-6; TRBD1 matches 8 bases. This CDR3 reads CAWSVPGTGGNSPLHF. The CDR3 DNA reads TGTGCCTGGAGTGTACCCGGGACAGGCGGGAATTCACCCCTCCACTTT.